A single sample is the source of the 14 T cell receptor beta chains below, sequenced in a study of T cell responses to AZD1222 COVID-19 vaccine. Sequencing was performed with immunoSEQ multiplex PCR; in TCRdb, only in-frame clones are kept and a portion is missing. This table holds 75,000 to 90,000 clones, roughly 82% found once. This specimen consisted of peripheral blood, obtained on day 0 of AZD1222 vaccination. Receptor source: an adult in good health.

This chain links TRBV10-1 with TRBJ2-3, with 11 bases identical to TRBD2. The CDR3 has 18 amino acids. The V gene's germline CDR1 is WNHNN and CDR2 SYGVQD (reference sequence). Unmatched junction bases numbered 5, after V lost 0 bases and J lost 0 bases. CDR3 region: CASSESSGGAPSTDTQYF. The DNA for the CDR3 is TGCGCCAGCAGTGAGTCTAGCGGGGGGGCTCCTAGCACAGATACGCAGTATTTT.

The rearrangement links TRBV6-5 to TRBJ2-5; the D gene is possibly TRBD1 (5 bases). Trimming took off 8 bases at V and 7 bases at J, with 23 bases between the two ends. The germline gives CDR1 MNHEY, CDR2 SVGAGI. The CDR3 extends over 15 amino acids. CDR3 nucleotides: TGTGCCAGCCAAGTTGAGGACATTGAGATAGGGACCCAGTACTTC. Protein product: CASQVEDIEIGTQYF.

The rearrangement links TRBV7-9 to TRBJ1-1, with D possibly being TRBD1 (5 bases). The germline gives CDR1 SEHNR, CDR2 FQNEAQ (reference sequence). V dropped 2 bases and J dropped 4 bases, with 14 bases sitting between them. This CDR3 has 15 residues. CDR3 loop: CASSLKVGLGTEAFF. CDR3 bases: TGTGCCAGCAGCTTAAAGGTGGGGCTGGGCACTGAAGCTTTCTTT.

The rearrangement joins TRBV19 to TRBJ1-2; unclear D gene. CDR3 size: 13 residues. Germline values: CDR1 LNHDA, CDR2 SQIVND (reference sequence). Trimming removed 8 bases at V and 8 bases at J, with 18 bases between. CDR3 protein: CASSPQAPGGYTF. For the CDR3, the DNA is TGTGCCAGTTCCCCCCAGGCTCCTGGAGGCTACACCTTC.

CDR3 DNA sequence: TGCAGCACCAGGCAATACAGGGGCAGCTCCGGTGATTCACCCCTCCACTTT. As protein: CSTRQYRGSSGDSPLHF. The chain recombines TRBV29-1 with TRBJ1-6, with TRBD1 identical over 7 bases. Germline loops: CDR1 SQVTM, CDR2 ANQGSEA. The CDR3 runs 17 residues. Trimming at V came to 8 bases and at J to 8 bases, leaving 21 bases not matched to a gene.

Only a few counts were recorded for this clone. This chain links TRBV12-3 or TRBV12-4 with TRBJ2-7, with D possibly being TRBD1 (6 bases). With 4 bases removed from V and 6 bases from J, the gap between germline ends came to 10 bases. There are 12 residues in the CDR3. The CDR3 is CASSSGQPEQYF. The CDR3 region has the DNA TGTGCCAGCAGTTCCGGACAGCCCGAGCAGTACTTC.

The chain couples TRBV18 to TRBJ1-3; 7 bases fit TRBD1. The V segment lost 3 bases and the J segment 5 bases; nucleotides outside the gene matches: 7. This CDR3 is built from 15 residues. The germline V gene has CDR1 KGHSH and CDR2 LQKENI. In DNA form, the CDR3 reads TGTGCCAGCTCACCCCCGACAGGGAGCCGAAACACCATATATTTT. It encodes CASSPPTGSRNTIYF.

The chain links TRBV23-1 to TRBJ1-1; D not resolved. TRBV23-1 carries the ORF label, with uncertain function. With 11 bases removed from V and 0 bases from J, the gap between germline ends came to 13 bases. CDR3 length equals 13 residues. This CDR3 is CAPPFGMNTEAFF. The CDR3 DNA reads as TGCGCCCCACCGTTTGGGATGAACACTGAAGCTTTCTTT.

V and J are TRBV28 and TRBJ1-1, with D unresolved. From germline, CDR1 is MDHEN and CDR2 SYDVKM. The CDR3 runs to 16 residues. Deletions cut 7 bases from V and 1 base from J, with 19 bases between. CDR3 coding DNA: TGTGCCAGCACCTTATCCGGAGGCGACAAGAACACTGAAGCTTTCTTT. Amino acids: CASTLSGGDKNTEAFF. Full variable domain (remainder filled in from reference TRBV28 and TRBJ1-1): DVKVTQSSRYLVKRTGEKVFLECVQDMDHENMFWYRQDPGLGLRLIYFSYDVKMKEKGDIPEGYSVSREKKERFSLILESASTNQTSMYLCASTLSGGDKNTEAFFGQGTRLTVV.

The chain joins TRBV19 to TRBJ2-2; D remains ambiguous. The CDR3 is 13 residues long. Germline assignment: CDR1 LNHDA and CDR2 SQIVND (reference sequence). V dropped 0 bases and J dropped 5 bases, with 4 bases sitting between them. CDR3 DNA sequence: TGTGCCAGTAGTATAGAGGGGACCGGGGAGCTGTTTTTT. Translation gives CASSIEGTGELFF.

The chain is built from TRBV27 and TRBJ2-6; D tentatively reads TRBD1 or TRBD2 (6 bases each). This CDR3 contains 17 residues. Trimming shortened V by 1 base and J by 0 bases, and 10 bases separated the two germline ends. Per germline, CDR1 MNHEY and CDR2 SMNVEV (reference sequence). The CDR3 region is CASSLWGASSGANVLTF. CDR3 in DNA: TGTGCCAGCAGTTTATGGGGGGCCTCCTCTGGGGCCAACGTCCTGACTTTC.

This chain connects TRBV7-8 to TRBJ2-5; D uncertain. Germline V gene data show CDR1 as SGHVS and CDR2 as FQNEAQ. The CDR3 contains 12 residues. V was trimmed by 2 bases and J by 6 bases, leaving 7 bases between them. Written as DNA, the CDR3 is TGTGCCAGCAGCTTACCCACCCAGACCCAGTACTTC. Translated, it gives CASSLPTQTQYF.

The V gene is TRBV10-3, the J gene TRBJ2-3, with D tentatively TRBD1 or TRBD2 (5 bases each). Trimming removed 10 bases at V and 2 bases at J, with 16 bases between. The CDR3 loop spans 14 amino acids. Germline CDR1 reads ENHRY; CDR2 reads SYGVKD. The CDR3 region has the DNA TGTGCCACAACCGGGGCCCTAGACACAGATACGCAGTATTTT. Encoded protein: CATTGALDTDTQYF.

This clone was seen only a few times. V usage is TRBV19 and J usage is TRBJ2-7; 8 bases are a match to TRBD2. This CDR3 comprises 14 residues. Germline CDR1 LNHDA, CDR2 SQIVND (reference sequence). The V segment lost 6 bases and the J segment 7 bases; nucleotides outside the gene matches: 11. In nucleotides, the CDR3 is TGTGCCAGTAGCCGGCGAGCGGGAGTTCGTGAGCAGTACTTC. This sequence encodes CASSRRAGVREQYF.